What follows are 9 T cell receptor beta chains derived from one specimen sequenced in a study of spatial heterogeneity in lung cancer. The antigens for these receptors are not known. Regarding time point: sample taken at primary tumor resection. Study results and limitations: Tumors with more nonsynonymous mutations had more expanded intratumoral alpha and beta TCRs.

TCRdb re-called the 5' RACE reads through MiXCR, storing one row per CDR3 protein. The table includes approximately 8,800 distinct CDR3 sequences, roughly an eighth detected once. Sequences were derived from lung tumor tissue, sampled at surgery. The source of these receptors is a male donor with early-stage non-small cell lung cancer.

This clonotype was recorded many times. Because the library targeted alpha chains, this beta chain is an off-target read whose size means little. The V and J genes are TRBV7-2 and TRBJ2-7, with D unresolved. Looked up from germline, CDR1 is SGHTA and CDR2 is FQGNSA. V lost 8 bases to trimming and J lost 5 bases, with 16 bases between them. This CDR3 comprises 13 residues. CDR3 sequence reads: CASSERWQDEQYF. The DNA for the CDR3 is TGTGCCAGCTCGGAGCGTTGGCAGGACGAGCAGTACTTC.

This clonotype was recorded a few times. This beta chain turned up in a library designed for alpha chains; as an off-target read, its abundance says little. V and J are TRBV12-3 or TRBV12-4 and TRBJ2-3; 11 positions match TRBD2. CDR3 length: 15 amino acids. V gave up 7 bases and J gave up 4 bases; unmatched junction bases: 7. The CDR3 here is CASTVAGGPPDTQYF. CDR3 sequence (DNA): TGTGCCAGCACCGTAGCGGGGGGGCCCCCAGATACGCAGTATTTT.

This clonotype rates as medium-sized. Being off target in a library aimed at alpha chains, this beta chain has a size of little meaning. The chain recombines TRBV18 with TRBJ2-1; 12 bases align to TRBD2. The germline V gene has CDR1 KGHSH and CDR2 LQKENI. Trimming removed 1 base from V and 9 bases from J; junction bases left unmatched: 4. The CDR3 is 15 amino acids. The CDR3 sequence is CASSPRRLAGVEQFF. The CDR3 nucleotides are TGTGCCAGCTCACCACGAAGACTAGCGGGAGTTGAGCAGTTCTTC.

In its sample, this clonotype was seen many times. The library was built for alpha chains, so this beta chain is an off-target read and its size means little. The V call is TRBV6-6, the J call TRBJ2-7, with a weak D call TRBD2 (5 bases). CDR1 is MNHNY and CDR2 is SVGAGI in the germline V gene (reference sequence). Deletions cut 2 bases from V and 1 base from J, with 6 bases between. The CDR3 length is 13 residues. CDR3 residues: CASSYRDSYEQYF. DNA for the CDR3: TGTGCCAGCAGTTACCGGGATTCCTACGAGCAGTACTTC.

Only a few counts were recorded for this clonotype. This beta chain is a stray read from a library made for alpha chains; its abundance is not meaningful. This chain joins TRBV7-9 and TRBJ2-2; 7 bases fit TRBD1. Germline CDR1 and CDR2: SEHNR and FQNEAQ (reference sequence). This CDR3 is 14 amino acids long. The V and J ends lost 5 bases and 6 bases, in that order; junction bases with no gene match: 6. CDR3 coding DNA: TGTGCCAGCAGCCTAGACAGGGCCTCCGGGGAGCTGTTTTTT. Residues: CASSLDRASGELFF.

Within the sample, this clonotype is medium-sized. Since it is a stray read in a library aimed at alpha chains, this beta chain has a size that is not meaningful. The rearrangement links TRBV18 to TRBJ2-3; D gene uncertain. Trimming took off 3 bases at V and 4 bases at J, with 2 bases between the two ends. Germline V gives CDR1 KGHSH, CDR2 LQKENI. The CDR3 is 11 amino acids. The CDR3 protein is CASSPSDTQYF. CDR3 DNA: TGTGCCAGCTCACCTTCAGATACGCAGTATTTT.

This clonotype was seen many times. The size of this beta chain means little, since it is a stray read in a library made for alpha chains. The chain links TRBV5-1 to TRBJ1-3; D gene uncertain. Deletions cut 2 bases from V and 0 bases from J, with 9 bases between. This CDR3 has 15 amino acids. CDR1 is SGHRS and CDR2 is YFSETQ in the germline V gene. Here the CDR3 DNA reads TGCGCCAGCAGCTTAGACCTCAGCTCTGGAAACACCATATATTTT. Translation: CASSLDLSSGNTIYF.

This clonotype was recorded many times. This beta chain is an unintended read in a library built for alpha chains; its size means little. V and J are TRBV18 and TRBJ2-1; D perhaps matches TRBD1 (5 bases). The CDR3 spans 15 residues. Germline values: CDR1 KGHSH, CDR2 LQKENI. V lost 8 bases and J lost 7, with 21 bases in between. CDR3 DNA sequence: TGTGCCAGCCAATCACAAGGGGTAGCTGGAAATGAGCAGTTCTTC. Amino acid sequence: CASQSQGVAGNEQFF.

This clonotype was found many times. Because the library targeted alpha chains, this beta chain is an off-target read whose size means little. CDR3 residues: CASSLGDYNNEQFF. The CDR3 bases are TGTGCCAGCAGCTTAGGGGACTACAACAATGAGCAGTTCTTC. This chain uses TRBV11-2 with TRBJ2-1; 7 nucleotides agree with TRBD2. The V gene's germline CDR1 is SGHAT and CDR2 FQNNGV. The CDR3 sequence is 14 residues long. Trimming removed 1 base from V and 5 bases from J; junction bases left unmatched: 2. The variable domain in full, completed from reference TRBV11-2 and TRBJ2-1, reads EAGVAQSPRYKIIEKRQSVAFWCNPISGHATLYWYQQILGQGPKLLIQFQNNGVVDDSQLPKDRFSAERLKGVDSTLKIQPAKLEDSAVYLCASSLGDYNNEQFFGPGTRLTVL.